The text below deals with one T cell receptor (beta chain). It has no known antigen specificity. No much larger clonotype is one base removed from it; base qualities were not supplied. The immunoSEQ Assay, a bias-controlled multiplex PCR, was used to amplify TCRbeta CDR3 regions from genomic DNA. As for the authors' bioinformatics: The number of nucleated cells in each sample was estimated from the amplification of reference gene primers within the assay. To quantify the absolute abundance of each unique TCRbeta CDR3 rearrangement, sequence reads were collapsed and filtered. Productive Simpson clonality was computed per sample as the square root of Simpson's diversity index over productive rearrangements. Here the immuneACCESS table is served through TCRdb, limited to in-frame sequences with V and J called. Missing clones are a known gap in these copies; in checked studies unresolved V genes cover under half, and the rest lacks a known reason. V, J and clone size derive from that table, while D and trimming were established from the DNA sequence. This sample is represented by roughly 150,000 clones; about 87% of them were singletons. Together, the top ten hold around 2.5% of the sample.

One collaborating source in Seattle enrolled patients while the patients were actively infected and followed the patients over time throughout the course of disease. Each collaborating institution followed its own protocols to collect whole blood in K2EDTA tubes. For TCRbeta analysis, collaborator samples were shipped as frozen whole blood, as isolated PBMCs, or as DNA extracted from either sample type. This specimen belongs to a study of blood T cell repertoires in COVID-19 (TCRdb year 2020). The study in broad terms: Samples covering the acute and convalescent phases of COVID-19 were provided by collaborators in the United States, Italy and Spain. The prospective study material was composed of cDNA or gDNA derived from T cells, B-cell-depleted T cells, or PBMCs. The dataset comprised deeply sampled blood TCRbeta repertoires from subjects exposed to, actively infected with, or recovered from COVID-19. The repertoires were made available in a free public database intended to serve as a resource for research on the immune response to SARS-CoV-2. Samples came from the ongoing ImmuneRACE study (first 160 participants) plus 1,254 subjects from 6 global collaborators. The sample metadata nearly always contained a de-identified subject ID, COVID-19 status, age in years and sex. HLA class I and class II types, where available, came from metadata supplied by the sample provider rather than from assay-based typing.

Paper-wide results and their limitations: The amount of clinical and demographic metadata varied by source and participant and was provided uncurated.

The receptor was derived from a woman older than 75 with COVID-19, enrolled during active disease. Material for sequencing was peripheral blood.

The DNA reads TGTGCCAGCAGTTTAAAGCCTAACTATGGCTACACCTTC. Translated, it reads CASSLKPNYGYTF. The chain is made from TRBV12-3 or TRBV12-4 and TRBJ1-2; the D gene is not confidently resolved. Spanning cysteine to phenylalanine, the CDR3 consists of 13 amino acids. Only CDR3 DNA remains: 39 bases, in frame from the first base. Trimming costs V 2 bases and J 0 bases, and their ends lie 4 bases apart.